This TCR beta chain came from a study of vaccination and CD4 T cells after COVID-19. The V gene's germline CDR1 is LGHNA and CDR2 YNFKEQ. This CDR3 region has 15 residues. V trimming: 0 bases; J trimming: 10 bases; junction bases outside the gene matches: 4. At the Johns Hopkins FTIC core, DNA taken from cultured CD4+ T cells was sequenced by way of the Oncomine TCR Beta short-read assay. TCRdb reanalysed the PCR reads using MiXCR and keeps one entry per CDR3 protein. The repertoire holds approximately 20,000 distinct CDR3 sequences, roughly 60% seen once, with around 8% in the top ten. Documented treatment: roughly 11-day PBMC culture with coronavirus spike peptide pools or control peptides (ViraFEST assay). As to this clonotype: The antigen remains undetermined.

The V and J genes are TRBV4-2 and TRBJ2-1; TRBD2 agrees at 12 bases. The sequence came from a human donor who had recovered from COVID-19. The specimen was CD4+ T cells from blood, cultured in vitro. The CDR3 here is CASSQDRTSGAEQFF. CDR3 bases: TGTGCCAGCAGCCAAGATAGGACTAGCGGGGCGGAGCAGTTCTTC.